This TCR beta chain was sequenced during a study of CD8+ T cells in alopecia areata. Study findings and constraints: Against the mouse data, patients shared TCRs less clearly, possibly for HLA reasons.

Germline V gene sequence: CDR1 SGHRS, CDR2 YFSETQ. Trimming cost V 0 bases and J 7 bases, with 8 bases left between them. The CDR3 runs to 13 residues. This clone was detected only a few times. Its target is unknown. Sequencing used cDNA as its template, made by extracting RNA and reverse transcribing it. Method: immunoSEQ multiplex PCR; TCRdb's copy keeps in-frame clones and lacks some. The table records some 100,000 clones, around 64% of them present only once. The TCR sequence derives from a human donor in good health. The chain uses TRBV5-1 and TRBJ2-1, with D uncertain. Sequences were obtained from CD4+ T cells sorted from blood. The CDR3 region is CASSLETTNEQFF. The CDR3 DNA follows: TGCGCCAGCAGCTTGGAGACAACAAATGAGCAGTTCTTC.